This section outlines one T cell receptor (beta chain) sequence together with its context. Antigen specificity is unknown. Germline V CDR1 and CDR2: SNHLY, FYNNEI. Trimming shortened V by 7 bases and J by 6 bases, and 7 bases separated the two germline ends. The CDR3 is 10 residues long. This entry belongs to a study of Ad26.COV2.S vaccination and SARS-CoV-2 variants. Whole-study context: Intramuscularly, Ad26.COV2.S was given either once or twice, 56 days apart.

Treatment specified: approximately 18 received Ad26.COV2.S at low or high dose, single or two shots; about 5 received placebo; per-sample allocation not given. Sampling was done on day 63 after the first vaccine or placebo injection. Sequencing was performed with immunoSEQ multiplex PCR; in TCRdb, only in-frame clones are kept and a portion is missing. Found here are some 350,000 clones, roughly 84% of them singletons; the top ten hold 3.3%. Study-wide results and caveats: The authors reported substantial breadth in spike-specific CD8+ and CD4+ T cell responses after vaccination. While placebo recipients had lower spike-specific TCR breadth, vaccine recipients had more. Placebo recipients and vaccine recipients were similar in non-spike TCR breadth.

This rearrangement joins TRBV2 to TRBJ2-7; D gene ambiguous. This specimen was peripheral blood, taken in a trial of Ad26.COV2.S vaccine versus placebo. This TCR was sampled from a person between 18 and 65 years old who received the Ad26.COV2.S COVID-19 vaccine or a placebo. The CDR3: CASTRGEQYF. CDR3 sequence (DNA): TGTGCCAGCACCCGCGGCGAGCAGTACTTC.